The sequence of this T cell receptor (beta chain) was determined in a study of T cell responses to AZD1222 COVID-19 vaccine. CDR3 length: 13 residues. Trimming stripped 6 bases from V and 4 bases from J, with 12 bases between. Germline loops: CDR1 MDHEN, CDR2 SYDVKM. This table comes from immunoSEQ multiplex PCR, and its TCRdb copy is limited to in-frame clones, with some not included. This table holds 150,000 to 200,000 clones, 80% to 95% found once. The sequence derives from an adult in good health. The gene calls are TRBV28 and TRBJ1-2; D gene unclear. Specimen: peripheral blood, collected on day 0 of AZD1222 vaccination. CDR3 residues: CASSSATAYGYTF. CDR3 DNA sequence: TGTGCCAGCAGCTCAGCAACGGCCTATGGCTACACCTTC.